This entry concerns a single TCR beta chain. The data were produced by immunoSEQ multiplex PCR, yet TCRdb's version contains in-frame clones alone and is incomplete. The sample shows 250,000 to 300,000 clones, 75% to 90% of them seen only once. This specimen comes from a study of blood T cell repertoires in COVID-19. Study-level background: From the United States, Italy and Spain came samples of acute and convalescent COVID-19. T cells, B-cell-depleted T cells, or PBMCs supplied cDNA or gDNA.

The CDR3 is 16 residues long. V trimming: 6 bases; J trimming: 10 bases; junction bases outside the gene matches: 15. Germline assignment: CDR1 SEHNR and CDR2 FQNEAQ (reference sequence). Sequenced material: peripheral blood. The clonotype originates from a woman aged 50 to 65 who had recovered from COVID-19. V gene TRBV7-9 combines with J gene TRBJ1-6, with 7 bases identical to TRBD1. CDR3 region: CASSPELRGRRSPLHF. The DNA for the CDR3 is TGTGCCAGCAGTCCCGAACTCAGGGGGAGACGGTCACCCCTCCACTTT.